This T cell receptor (beta chain) was sequenced in a study of beta chain features in type 1 diabetes. Study-wide context: Cell yields, age and gender were similar between patients and healthy donors.

Study findings and constraints: A pattern of fewer insertions and more deletions at VDJ junctions was seen in type 1 diabetes patients. Patients showed naive, central memory and Treg TCRB repertoires that appeared more similar than those of healthy donors.

For this clone: No antigen is known for it.

Germline V gene sequence: CDR1 SGHRS, CDR2 YFSETQ. This CDR3 has 14 amino acids. Trimming pared 0 bases from V and 5 bases from J, leaving 9 bases between. Expressed TCRB transcripts were sequenced because the entire RNA isolate underwent reverse transcription. Generated by immunoSEQ multiplex PCR, the TCRdb table keeps only in-frame clones and is missing some. The top ten clones hold approximately 0.045% of a sample with roughly 450,000 clones, approximately 10% of them seen once. Each of the CD4+ naive, central memory, regulatory and stem cell-like memory populations was sorted via CD45RO/CCR7/CD25/CD127/CD95/CD27.

The receptor's source is a young woman in good health. The sequencing input was naive CD4+ T cells from blood. The chain has TRBV5-1 and TRBJ2-1; the D call may be TRBD1 or TRBD2 (5 bases each). CDR3 amino acids: CASSLAGTHNEQFF. CDR3 DNA: TGCGCCAGCAGCTTGGCCGGGACCCACAATGAGCAGTTCTTC.